Following are 11 T cell receptor beta chains from one sample sequenced in a study of T cell responses to AZD1222 COVID-19 vaccine. The table came from immunoSEQ multiplex PCR; TCRdb's copy has only in-frame clones and leaves some out. The repertoire includes 95,000 to 130,000 clones, 85% to 90% of them detected once, and over 7.5% sits in the top ten. This specimen was peripheral blood, taken on day 0 of AZD1222 vaccination. The receptor source for this set is an adult in good health.

The J gene is TRBJ1-1, the V gene TRBV6-5; D is possibly TRBD1 (5 bases). Per the germline V gene, CDR1 is MNHEY and CDR2 is SVGAGI. V was pared by 8 bases and J by 3 bases, with 13 bases between. This CDR3 has 13 residues. CDR3 in amino acids: CASGARGDTEAFF. The CDR3 DNA reads TGTGCCAGCGGAGCGCGGGGGGACACTGAAGCTTTCTTT.

This chain joins TRBV28 and TRBJ2-1, with 10 positions matching TRBD2. This CDR3 spans 15 amino acids. V lost 4 bases and J lost 6; bases outside the gene matches: 6. Germline CDR1 is MDHEN and CDR2 is SYDVKM. CDR3 residues: CASSSAGGPVNEQFF. DNA of the CDR3: TGTGCCAGCAGTTCAGCGGGGGGGCCTGTCAATGAGCAGTTCTTC.

This chain joins TRBV18 and TRBJ1-2; 8 bases match TRBD1. CDR1 and CDR2 (germline): KGHSH, LQKENI. The CDR3 is 16 amino acids. Losses at the gene ends were 3 bases for V and 4 bases for J; bases not matched to a gene: 10. As DNA, the CDR3 is TGTGCCAGCTCACCGGGTTGGACAGGGTCTTCCTATGGCTACACCTTC. Encoded protein: CASSPGWTGSSYGYTF.

The genes are TRBV19 and TRBJ2-1, with a weak D call TRBD1 (6 bases). The CDR3 spans 14 residues. The germline gives CDR1 LNHDA, CDR2 SQIVND (reference sequence). With 6 bases removed from V and 3 bases from J, the gap between germline ends came to 12 bases. CDR3 residues: CASSLQGHYNEQFF. CDR3 sequence (DNA): TGTGCCAGTAGCCTACAGGGACACTACAATGAGCAGTTCTTC.

This chain connects TRBV7-9 to TRBJ2-7; 9 bases map to TRBD1. V lost 5 bases to trimming and J lost 3 bases; unmatched junction nucleotides: 8. Looked up from germline, CDR1 is SEHNR and CDR2 is FQNEAQ (reference sequence). The CDR3 has 15 amino acids. Written as DNA, the CDR3 is TGTGCCAGCAGCAGGACAGGGGATAGCGGCTACGAGCAGTACTTC. Translating it yields CASSRTGDSGYEQYF.

The CDR3 bases are TGTGCCAGCAGTGACACGCCGTGGGGCACTGAAGCTTTCTTT. Translating it yields CASSDTPWGTEAFF. V usage is TRBV6-4 and J usage is TRBJ1-1, with D unclear. The CDR3 runs 14 residues. V was cut by 2 bases and J by 4 bases, with 11 bases left in between. Germline assignment: CDR1 MRHNA and CDR2 SNTAGT.

The genes are TRBV10-3 and TRBJ2-5, with TRBD2 matching 7 bases. The ends lost 0 bases at V and 2 bases at J; junction bases unmatched: 9. The CDR3 is 17 amino acids. CDR1 ENHRY and CDR2 SYGVKD come from the germline V gene. In DNA, the CDR3 is TGTGCCATCAGTGAGTCGAGATATACTAGCGAGCAAGAGACCCAGTACTTC. Translating gives CAISESRYTSEQETQYF.

The rearrangement links TRBV25-1 to TRBJ2-1; no clear D. Trimming took 3 bases from V and 6 from J, leaving 12 bases between them. The CDR3 spans 14 residues. Germline assignment: CDR1 MGHDK and CDR2 SYGVNS. The CDR3 loop is CASSEPAGLNEQFF. CDR3 nucleotide sequence: TGTGCCAGCAGTGAGCCAGCCGGGCTCAATGAGCAGTTCTTC.

V usage is TRBV10-1 and J usage is TRBJ2-5, with TRBD2 matching over 7 bases. V lost 3 bases to trimming and J lost 3 bases; unmatched junction nucleotides: 10. Germline CDR1 WNHNN, CDR2 SYGVQD (reference sequence). The CDR3 contains 16 residues. The CDR3 DNA is TGCGCCAGCAGTGAACGGGGAGGGCCCTATGAAGAGACCCAGTACTTC. Encoded protein: CASSERGGPYEETQYF.

J is TRBJ2-2 and V is TRBV6-2 or TRBV6-3; D uncertain. Germline lookup yields CDR1 MNHEY and CDR2 SVGEGT. CDR3 length: 19 amino acids. V lost 0 bases and J 0 bases, leaving 17 bases between the germline ends. The DNA for the CDR3 is TGTGCCAGCAGTTACTCGTTTACCTTACAGACGGCGAACACCGGGGAGCTGTTTTTT. Translation: CASSYSFTLQTANTGELFF.

The chain links TRBV9 to TRBJ1-5; no reliable D call. V lost 4 bases to trimming and J lost 4 bases, with 9 bases between them. CDR3 size: 13 residues. CDR1 is SGDLS, CDR2 YYNGEE, per germline. The CDR3 loop is CASSPAGNQPQHF. The CDR3 DNA follows: TGTGCCAGCAGCCCCGCGGGAAATCAGCCCCAGCATTTT.